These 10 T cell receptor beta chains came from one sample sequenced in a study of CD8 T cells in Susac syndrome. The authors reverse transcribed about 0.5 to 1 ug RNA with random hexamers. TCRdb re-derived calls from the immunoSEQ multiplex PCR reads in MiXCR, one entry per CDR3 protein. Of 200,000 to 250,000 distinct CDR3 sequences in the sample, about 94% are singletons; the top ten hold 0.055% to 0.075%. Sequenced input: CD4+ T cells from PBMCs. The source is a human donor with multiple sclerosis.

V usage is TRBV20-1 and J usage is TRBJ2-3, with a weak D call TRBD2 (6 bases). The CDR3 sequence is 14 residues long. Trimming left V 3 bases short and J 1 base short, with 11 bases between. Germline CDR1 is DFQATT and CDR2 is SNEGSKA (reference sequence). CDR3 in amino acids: CSASRESGTDTQYF. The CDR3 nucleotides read TGCAGTGCTAGTCGGGAGTCCGGCACAGATACGCAGTATTTT.

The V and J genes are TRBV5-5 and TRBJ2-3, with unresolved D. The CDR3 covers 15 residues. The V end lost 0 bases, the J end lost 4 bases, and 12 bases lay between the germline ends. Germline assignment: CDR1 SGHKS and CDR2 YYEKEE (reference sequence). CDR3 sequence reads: CASSLAKSQSDTQYF. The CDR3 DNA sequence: TGTGCCAGCAGCTTGGCGAAGTCACAATCAGATACGCAGTATTTT.

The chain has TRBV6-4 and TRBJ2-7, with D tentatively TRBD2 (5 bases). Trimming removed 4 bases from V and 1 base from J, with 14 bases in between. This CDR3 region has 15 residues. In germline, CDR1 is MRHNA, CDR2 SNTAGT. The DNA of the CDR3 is TGTGCCAGCAGTGCCCCCGGGGTGCGATCCTACGAGCAGTACGTC. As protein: CASSAPGVRSYEQYV.

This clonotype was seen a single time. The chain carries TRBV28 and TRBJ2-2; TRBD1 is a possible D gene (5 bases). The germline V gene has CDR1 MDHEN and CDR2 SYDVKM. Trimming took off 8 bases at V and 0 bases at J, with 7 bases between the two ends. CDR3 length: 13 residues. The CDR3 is CASYRPNTGELFF. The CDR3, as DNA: TGTGCCAGCTACAGGCCGAACACCGGGGAGCTGTTTTTT.

The CDR3 nucleotides read TGCAGTGCTAGAGCTAGCGGGGGGGGTGGGGCCAACGTCCTGACTTTC. Protein: CSARASGGGGANVLTF. The V and J genes are TRBV20-1 and TRBJ2-6; TRBD2 matches 12 bases. The CDR3 is made up of 16 amino acids. Germline CDR1 DFQATT, CDR2 SNEGSKA (reference sequence). Trimming cost V 1 base and J 3 bases; bases outside gene matches: 1.

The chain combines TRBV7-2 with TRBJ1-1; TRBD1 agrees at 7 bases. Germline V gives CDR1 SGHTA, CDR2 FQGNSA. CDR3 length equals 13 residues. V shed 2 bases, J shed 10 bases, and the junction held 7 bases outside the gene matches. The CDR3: CASSLRQGGVAFF. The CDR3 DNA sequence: TGTGCCAGCAGCTTAAGACAGGGCGGGGTAGCTTTCTTT.

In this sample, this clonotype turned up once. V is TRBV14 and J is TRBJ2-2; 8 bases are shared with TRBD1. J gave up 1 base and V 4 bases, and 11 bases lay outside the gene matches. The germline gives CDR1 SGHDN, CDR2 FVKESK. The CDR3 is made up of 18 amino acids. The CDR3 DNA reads TGTGCCAGCAGCCCGTCGGGACAGGACCCGATGAACACCGGGGAGCTGTTTTTT. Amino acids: CASSPSGQDPMNTGELFF. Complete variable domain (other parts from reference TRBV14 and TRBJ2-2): EAGVTQFPSHSVIEKGQTVTLRCDPISGHDNLYWYRRVMGKEIKFLLHFVKESKQDESGMPNNRFLAERTGGTYSTLKVQPAELEDSGVYFCASSPSGQDPMNTGELFFGEGSRLTVL.

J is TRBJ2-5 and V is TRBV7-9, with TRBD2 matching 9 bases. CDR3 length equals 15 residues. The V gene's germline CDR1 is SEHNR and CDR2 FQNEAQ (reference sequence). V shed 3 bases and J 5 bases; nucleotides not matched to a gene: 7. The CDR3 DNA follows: TGTGCCAGCAGCTTCGGCGGGGGGGCCGGGGAGACCCAGTACTTC. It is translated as CASSFGGGAGETQYF.

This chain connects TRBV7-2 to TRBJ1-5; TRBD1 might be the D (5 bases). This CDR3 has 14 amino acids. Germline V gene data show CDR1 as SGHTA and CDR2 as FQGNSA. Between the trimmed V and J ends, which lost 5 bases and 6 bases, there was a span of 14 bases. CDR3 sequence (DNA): TGTGCCAGCAGCCTAGTCCGGGGCGTTCAGCCCCAGCATTTT. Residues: CASSLVRGVQPQHF.

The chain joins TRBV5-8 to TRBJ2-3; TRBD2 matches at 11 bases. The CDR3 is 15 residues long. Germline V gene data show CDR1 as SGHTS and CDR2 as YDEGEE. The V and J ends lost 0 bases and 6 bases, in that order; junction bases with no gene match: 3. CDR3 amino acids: CASSLVLAGADTQYF. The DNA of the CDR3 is TGTGCCAGCAGCTTGGTACTAGCGGGGGCGGATACGCAGTATTTT.